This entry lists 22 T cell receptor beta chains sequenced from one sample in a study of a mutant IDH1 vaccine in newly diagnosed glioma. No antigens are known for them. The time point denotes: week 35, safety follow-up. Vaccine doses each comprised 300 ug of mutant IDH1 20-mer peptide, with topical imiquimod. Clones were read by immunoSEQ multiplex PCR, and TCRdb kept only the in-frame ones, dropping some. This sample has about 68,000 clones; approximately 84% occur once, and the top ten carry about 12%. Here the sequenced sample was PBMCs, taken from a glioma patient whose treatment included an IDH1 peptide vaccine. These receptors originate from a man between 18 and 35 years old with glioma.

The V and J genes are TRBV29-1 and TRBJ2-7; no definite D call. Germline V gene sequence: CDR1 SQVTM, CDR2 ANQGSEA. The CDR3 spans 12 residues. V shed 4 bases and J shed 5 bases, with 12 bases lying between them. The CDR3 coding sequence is TGCAGCGTTGCAAGGCCCCCTCACGAGCAGTACTTC. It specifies CSVARPPHEQYF.

As DNA, the CDR3 is TGTGCCAGCAGGAGGCCGGCGGGAGAGGATCACGAGCAGTACTTC. Its protein product is CASRRPAGEDHEQYF. The rearrangement joins TRBV27 to TRBJ2-7; 7 positions match TRBD2. The CDR3 extends over 15 amino acids. The germline V gene has CDR1 MNHEY and CDR2 SMNVEV (reference sequence). The J segment lost 5 bases and the V segment lost 6 bases, leaving 13 bases of the junction unmatched.

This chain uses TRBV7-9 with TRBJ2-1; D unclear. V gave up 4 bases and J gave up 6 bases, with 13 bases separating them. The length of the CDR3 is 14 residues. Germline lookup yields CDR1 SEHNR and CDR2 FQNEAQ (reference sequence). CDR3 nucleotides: TGTGCCAGCAGCTCAAGAACAGCGTCCAATGAGCAGTTCTTC. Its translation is CASSSRTASNEQFF.

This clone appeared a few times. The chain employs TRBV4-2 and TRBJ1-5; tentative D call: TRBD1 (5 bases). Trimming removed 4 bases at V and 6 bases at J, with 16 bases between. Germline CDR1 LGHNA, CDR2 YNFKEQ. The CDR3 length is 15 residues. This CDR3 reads CASSLRRGAGQPQHF. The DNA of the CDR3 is TGTGCCAGCAGCCTCAGGCGGGGCGCAGGTCAGCCCCAGCATTTT.

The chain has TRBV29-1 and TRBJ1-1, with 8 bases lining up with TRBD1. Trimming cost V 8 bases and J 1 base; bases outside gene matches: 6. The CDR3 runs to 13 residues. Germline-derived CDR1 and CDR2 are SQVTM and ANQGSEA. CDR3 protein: CSTRTGSNTEAFF. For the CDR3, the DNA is TGCAGCACGAGGACAGGGTCGAACACTGAAGCTTTCTTT.

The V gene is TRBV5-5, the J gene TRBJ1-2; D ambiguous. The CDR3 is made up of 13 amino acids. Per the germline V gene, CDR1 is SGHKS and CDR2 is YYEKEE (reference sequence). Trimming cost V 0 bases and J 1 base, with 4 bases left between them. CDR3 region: CASSLGVNYGYTF. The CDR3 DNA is TGTGCCAGCAGCTTGGGAGTTAACTATGGCTACACCTTC. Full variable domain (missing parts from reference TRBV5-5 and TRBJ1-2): DAGVTQSPTHLIKTRGQQVTLRCSPISGHKSVSWYQQVLGQGPQFIFQYYEKEERGRGNFPDRFSARQFPNYSSELNVNALLLGDSALYLCASSLGVNYGYTFGSGTRLTVV.

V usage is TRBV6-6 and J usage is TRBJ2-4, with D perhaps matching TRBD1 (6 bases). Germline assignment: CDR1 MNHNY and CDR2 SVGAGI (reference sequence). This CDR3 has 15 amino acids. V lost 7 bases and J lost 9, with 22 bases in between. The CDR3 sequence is CASTVTRGEGGIQYF. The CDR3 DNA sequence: TGTGCCAGCACTGTAACCAGGGGCGAGGGTGGCATTCAGTACTTC.

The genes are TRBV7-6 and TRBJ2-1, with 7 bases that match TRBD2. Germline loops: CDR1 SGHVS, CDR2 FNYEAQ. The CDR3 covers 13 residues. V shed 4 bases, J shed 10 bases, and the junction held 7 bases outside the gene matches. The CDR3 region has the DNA TGTGCCAGCAGCTGGATAATGGGAGGGGAGCAGTTCTTC. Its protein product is CASSWIMGGEQFF.

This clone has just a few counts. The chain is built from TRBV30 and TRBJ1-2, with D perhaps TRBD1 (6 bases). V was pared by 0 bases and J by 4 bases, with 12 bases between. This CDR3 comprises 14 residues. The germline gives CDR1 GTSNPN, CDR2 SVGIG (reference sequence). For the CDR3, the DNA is TGTGCCTGGAGTGTACAGGGCCAGAGCTATGGCTACACCTTC. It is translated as CAWSVQGQSYGYTF.

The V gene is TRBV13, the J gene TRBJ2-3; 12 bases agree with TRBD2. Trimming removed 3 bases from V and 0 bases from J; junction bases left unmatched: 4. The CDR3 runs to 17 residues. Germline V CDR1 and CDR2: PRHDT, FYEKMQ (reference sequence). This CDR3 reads CASSLNGLAGSTDTQYF. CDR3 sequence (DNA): TGTGCCAGCAGCTTGAACGGACTAGCGGGGAGCACAGATACGCAGTATTTT.

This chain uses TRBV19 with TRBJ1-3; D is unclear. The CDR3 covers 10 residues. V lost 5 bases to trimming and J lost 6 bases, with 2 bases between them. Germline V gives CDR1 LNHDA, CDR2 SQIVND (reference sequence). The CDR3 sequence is CASSSNTIYF. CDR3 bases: TGTGCCAGTAGTTCAAACACCATATATTTT.

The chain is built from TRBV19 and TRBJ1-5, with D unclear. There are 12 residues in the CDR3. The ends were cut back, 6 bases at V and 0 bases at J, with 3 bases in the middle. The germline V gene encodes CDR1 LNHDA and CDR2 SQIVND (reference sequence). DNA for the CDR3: TGTGCCAGTAGATATAGCAATCAGCCCCAGCATTTT. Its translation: CASRYSNQPQHF.

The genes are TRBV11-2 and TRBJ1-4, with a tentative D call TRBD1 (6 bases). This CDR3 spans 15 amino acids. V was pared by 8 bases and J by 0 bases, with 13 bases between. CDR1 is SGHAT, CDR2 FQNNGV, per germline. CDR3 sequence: CASRRQVATNEKLFF. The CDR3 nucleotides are TGTGCCAGCCGCCGACAGGTTGCAACTAATGAAAAACTGTTTTTT.

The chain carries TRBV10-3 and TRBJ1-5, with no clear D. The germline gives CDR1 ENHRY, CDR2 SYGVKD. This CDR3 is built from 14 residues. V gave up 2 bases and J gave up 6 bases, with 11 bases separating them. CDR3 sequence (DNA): TGTGCCATCAGTGAGCCCTACGACGGTCAGCCCCAGCATTTT. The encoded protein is CAISEPYDGQPQHF.

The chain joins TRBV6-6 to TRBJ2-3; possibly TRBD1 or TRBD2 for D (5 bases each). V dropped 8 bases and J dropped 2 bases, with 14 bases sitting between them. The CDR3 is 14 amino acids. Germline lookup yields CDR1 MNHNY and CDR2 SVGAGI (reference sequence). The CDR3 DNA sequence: TGTGCCAGCCGGAGTGGGGGATACACAGATACGCAGTATTTT. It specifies CASRSGGYTDTQYF.

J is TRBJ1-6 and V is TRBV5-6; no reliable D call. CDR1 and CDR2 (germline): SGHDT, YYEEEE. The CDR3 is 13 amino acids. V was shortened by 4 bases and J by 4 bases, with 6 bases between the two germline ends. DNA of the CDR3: TGTGCCAGCAGCCCGGGATATAATTCACCCCTCCACTTT. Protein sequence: CASSPGYNSPLHF.

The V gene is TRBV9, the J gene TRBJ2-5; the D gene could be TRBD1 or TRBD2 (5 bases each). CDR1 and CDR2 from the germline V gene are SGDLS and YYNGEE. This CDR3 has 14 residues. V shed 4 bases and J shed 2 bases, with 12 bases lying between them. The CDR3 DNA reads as TGTGCCAGCAGCCCCCGGGGCACTCAAGAGACCCAGTACTTC. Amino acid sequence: CASSPRGTQETQYF. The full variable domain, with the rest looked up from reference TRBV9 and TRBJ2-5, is DSGVTQTPKHLITATGQRVTLRCSPRSGDLSVYWYQQSLDQGLQFLIQYYNGEERAKGNILERFSAQQFPDLHSELNLSSLELGDSALYFCASSPRGTQETQYFGPGTRLLVL.

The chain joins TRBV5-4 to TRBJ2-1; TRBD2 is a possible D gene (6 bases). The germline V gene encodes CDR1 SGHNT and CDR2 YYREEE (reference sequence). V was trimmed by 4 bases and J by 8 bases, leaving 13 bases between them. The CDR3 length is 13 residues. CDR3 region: CASSIRLVDEQFF. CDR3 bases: TGTGCCAGCAGCATACGACTAGTTGATGAGCAGTTCTTC.

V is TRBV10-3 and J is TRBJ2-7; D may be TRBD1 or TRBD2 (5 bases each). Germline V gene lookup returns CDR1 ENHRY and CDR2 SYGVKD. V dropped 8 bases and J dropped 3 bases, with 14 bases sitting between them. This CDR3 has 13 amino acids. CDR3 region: CAISGTNDYEQYF. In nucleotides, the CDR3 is TGTGCCATCTCCGGGACCAACGACTACGAGCAGTACTTC.

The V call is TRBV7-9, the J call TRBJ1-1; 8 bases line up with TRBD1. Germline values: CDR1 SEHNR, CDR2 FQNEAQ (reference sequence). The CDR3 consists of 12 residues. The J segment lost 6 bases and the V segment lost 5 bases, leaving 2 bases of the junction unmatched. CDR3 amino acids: CASSLDRAEAFF. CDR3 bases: TGTGCCAGCAGCCTGGACAGGGCTGAAGCTTTCTTT.

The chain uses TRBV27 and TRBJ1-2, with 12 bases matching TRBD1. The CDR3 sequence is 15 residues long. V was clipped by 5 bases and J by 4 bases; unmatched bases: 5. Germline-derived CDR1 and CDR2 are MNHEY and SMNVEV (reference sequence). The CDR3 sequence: CASSIGTGGLYGYTF. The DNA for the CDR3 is TGTGCCAGCAGTATCGGGACAGGGGGCCTCTATGGCTACACCTTC.

DNA of the CDR3: TGTGCCTGGAGTGTCGGGGGCAGCCGAGAAGCTTTCTTT. Its translation is CAWSVGGSREAFF. V usage is TRBV30 and J usage is TRBJ1-1; D may be TRBD1 (6 bases). This CDR3 has 13 amino acids. CDR1 and CDR2 from the germline V gene are GTSNPN and SVGIG (reference sequence). V lost 0 bases and J lost 8, with 13 bases in between.